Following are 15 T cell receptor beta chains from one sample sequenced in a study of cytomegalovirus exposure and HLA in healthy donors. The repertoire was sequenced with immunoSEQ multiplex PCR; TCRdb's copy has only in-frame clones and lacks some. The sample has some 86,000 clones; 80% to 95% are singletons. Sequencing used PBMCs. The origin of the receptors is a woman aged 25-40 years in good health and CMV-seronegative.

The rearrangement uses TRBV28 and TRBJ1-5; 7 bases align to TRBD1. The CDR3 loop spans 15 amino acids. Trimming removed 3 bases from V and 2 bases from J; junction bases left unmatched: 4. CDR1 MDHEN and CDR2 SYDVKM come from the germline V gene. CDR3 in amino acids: CASSFSTGGNQPQHF. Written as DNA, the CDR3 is TGTGCCAGCAGTTTTAGTACAGGGGGCAATCAGCCCCAGCATTTT.

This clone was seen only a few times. As DNA, the CDR3 is TGCGCCAGCAGCTCCTCTGAGACCCAGTACTTC. Protein product: CASSSSETQYF. This rearrangement joins TRBV5-1 to TRBJ2-5; unclear D gene. The CDR3 has 11 amino acids. CDR1 is SGHRS and CDR2 is YFSETQ in the germline V gene. Trimming shortened V by 3 bases and J by 5 bases, and 5 bases separated the two germline ends.

The CDR3 region is CASSLDGGRPTMNTEAFF. In DNA, the CDR3 is TGTGCCAGCAGCTTGGACGGTGGCCGCCCGACAATGAACACTGAAGCTTTCTTT. This chain uses TRBV5-6 with TRBJ1-1, with D unresolved. From germline, CDR1 is SGHDT and CDR2 YYEEEE. Trimming cost V 0 bases and J 0 bases, with 18 bases left between them. This CDR3 has 18 residues. Variable domain in full (rest from reference TRBV5-6 and TRBJ1-1): DAGVTQSPTHLIKTRGQQVTLRCSPKSGHDTVSWYQQALGQGPQFIFQYYEEEERQRGNFPDRFSGHQFPNYSSELNVNALLLGDSALYLCASSLDGGRPTMNTEAFFGQGTRLTVV.

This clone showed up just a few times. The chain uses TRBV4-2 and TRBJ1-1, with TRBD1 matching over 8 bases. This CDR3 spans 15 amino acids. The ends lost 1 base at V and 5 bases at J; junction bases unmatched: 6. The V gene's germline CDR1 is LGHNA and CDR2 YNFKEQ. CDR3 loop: CASSQGQGSWTEAFF. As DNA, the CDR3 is TGTGCCAGCAGCCAAGGACAGGGGTCATGGACTGAAGCTTTCTTT.

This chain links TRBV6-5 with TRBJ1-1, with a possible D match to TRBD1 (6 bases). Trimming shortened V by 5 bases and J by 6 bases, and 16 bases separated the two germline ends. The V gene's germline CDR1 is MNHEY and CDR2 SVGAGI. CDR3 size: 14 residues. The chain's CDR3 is CASSVPGGSAEAFF. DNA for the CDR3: TGTGCCAGCAGTGTCCCGGGGGGCAGCGCTGAAGCTTTCTTT.

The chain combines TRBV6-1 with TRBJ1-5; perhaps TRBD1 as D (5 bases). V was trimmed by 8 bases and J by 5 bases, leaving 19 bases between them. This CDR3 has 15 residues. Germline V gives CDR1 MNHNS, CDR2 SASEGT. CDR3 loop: CASLRQGNSDQPQHF. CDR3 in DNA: TGTGCCAGCCTTCGCCAGGGAAACTCCGATCAGCCCCAGCATTTT.

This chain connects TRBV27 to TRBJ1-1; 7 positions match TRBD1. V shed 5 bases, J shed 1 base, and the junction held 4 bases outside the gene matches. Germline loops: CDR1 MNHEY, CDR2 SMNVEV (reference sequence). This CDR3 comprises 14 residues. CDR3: CASSPGTANTEAFF. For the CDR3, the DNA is TGTGCCAGCAGTCCCGGGACAGCGAACACTGAAGCTTTCTTT.

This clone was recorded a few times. The CDR3 nucleotides read TGTGCCAGCAGGTCCCGCGGGGCTAGAGGTGAAGCTTTCTTT. It specifies CASRSRGARGEAFF. The chain recombines TRBV28 with TRBJ1-1, with a weak D call TRBD1 (5 bases). Trimming shortened V by 6 bases and J by 7 bases, and 18 bases separated the two germline ends. The CDR3 has 14 residues. Germline-derived CDR1 and CDR2 are MDHEN and SYDVKM.

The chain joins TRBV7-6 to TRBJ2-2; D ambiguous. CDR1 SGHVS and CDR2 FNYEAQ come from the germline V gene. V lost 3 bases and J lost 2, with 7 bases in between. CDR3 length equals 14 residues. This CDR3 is CASSFRQNTGELFF. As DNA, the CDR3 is TGTGCCAGCAGCTTCCGACAAAACACCGGGGAGCTGTTTTTT.

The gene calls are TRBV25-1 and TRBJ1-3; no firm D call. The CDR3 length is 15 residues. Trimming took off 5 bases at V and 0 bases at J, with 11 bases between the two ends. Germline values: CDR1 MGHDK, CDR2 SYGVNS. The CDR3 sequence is CASSPPGNSGNTIYF. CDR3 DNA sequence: TGTGCCAGCAGTCCTCCAGGAAACTCTGGAAACACCATATATTTT.

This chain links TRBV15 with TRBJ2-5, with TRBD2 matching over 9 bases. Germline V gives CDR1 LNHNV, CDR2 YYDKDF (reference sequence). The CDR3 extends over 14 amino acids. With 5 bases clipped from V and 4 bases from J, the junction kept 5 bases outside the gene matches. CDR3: CATSRGRALETQYF. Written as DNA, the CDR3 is TGTGCCACCAGCCGCGGGAGGGCCTTAGAGACCCAGTACTTC.

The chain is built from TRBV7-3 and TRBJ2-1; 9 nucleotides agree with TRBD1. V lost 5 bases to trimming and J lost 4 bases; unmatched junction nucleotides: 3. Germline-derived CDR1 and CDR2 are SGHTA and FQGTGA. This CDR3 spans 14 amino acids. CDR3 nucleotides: TGTGCCAGCAGCGTAGGGACAGGGTACAATGAGCAGTTCTTC. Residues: CASSVGTGYNEQFF.

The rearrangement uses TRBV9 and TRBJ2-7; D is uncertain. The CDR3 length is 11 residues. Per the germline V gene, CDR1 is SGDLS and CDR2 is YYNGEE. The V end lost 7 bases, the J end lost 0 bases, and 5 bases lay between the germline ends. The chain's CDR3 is CASGSSYEQYF. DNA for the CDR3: TGTGCCAGCGGTAGCTCCTACGAGCAGTACTTC. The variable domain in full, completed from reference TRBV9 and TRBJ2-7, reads DSGVTQTPKHLITATGQRVTLRCSPRSGDLSVYWYQQSLDQGLQFLIQYYNGEERAKGNILERFSAQQFPDLHSELNLSSLELGDSALYFCASGSSYEQYFGPGTRLTVT.

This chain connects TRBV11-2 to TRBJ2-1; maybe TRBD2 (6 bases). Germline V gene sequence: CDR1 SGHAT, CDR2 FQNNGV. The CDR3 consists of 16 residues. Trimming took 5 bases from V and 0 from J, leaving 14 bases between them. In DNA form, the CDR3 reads TGTGCCAGCAGCACCTTTCGGGGGAGCTCCTACAATGAGCAGTTCTTC. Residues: CASSTFRGSSYNEQFF.

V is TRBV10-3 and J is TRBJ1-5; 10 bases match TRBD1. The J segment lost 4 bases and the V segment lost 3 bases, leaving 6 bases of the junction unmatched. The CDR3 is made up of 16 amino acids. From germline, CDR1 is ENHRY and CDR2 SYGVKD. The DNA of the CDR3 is TGTGCCATCAGTGATTCTGACAGGGGGCAGAATCAGCCCCAGCATTTT. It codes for CAISDSDRGQNQPQHF.